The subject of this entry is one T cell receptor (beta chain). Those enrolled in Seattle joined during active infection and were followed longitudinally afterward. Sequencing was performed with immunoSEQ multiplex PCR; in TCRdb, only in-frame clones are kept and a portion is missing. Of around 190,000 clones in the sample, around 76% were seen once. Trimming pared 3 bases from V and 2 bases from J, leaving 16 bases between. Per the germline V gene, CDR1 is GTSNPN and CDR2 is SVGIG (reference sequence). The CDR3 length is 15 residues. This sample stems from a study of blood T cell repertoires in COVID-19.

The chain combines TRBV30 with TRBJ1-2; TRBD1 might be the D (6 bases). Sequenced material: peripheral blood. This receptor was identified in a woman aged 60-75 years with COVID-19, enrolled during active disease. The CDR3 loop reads CAWRVTGGPNYGYTF. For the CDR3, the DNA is TGTGCCTGGAGGGTGACCGGGGGGCCAAACTATGGCTACACCTTC. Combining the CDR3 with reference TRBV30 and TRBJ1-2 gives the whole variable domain SQTIHQWPATLVQPVGSPLSLECTVEGTSNPNLYWYRQAAGRGLQLLFYSVGIGQISSEVPQNLSASRPQDRQFILSSKKLLLSDSGFYLCAWRVTGGPNYGYTFGSGTRLTVV.